The 26 T cell receptor beta chains below all came from one sample that was sequenced in a study of a mutant IDH1 vaccine in newly diagnosed glioma. TCRdb's table, derived via immunoSEQ multiplex PCR, lists solely in-frame clones and lacks some. The sample records about 24,000 clones, 90% to 95% being singletons. Time point of the sample: baseline, week 1 (first vaccination visit). Treatment noted: pre-vaccination baseline after standard-of-care therapy. Sequencing was performed on PBMCs, taken from a glioma patient treated with radiotherapy, temozolomide or both. The receptors derive from a man aged 30 to 45 with glioma.

The chain carries TRBV7-8 and TRBJ1-5, with 7 bases matching TRBD1. The CDR3 sequence is 16 residues long. Germline loops: CDR1 SGHVS, CDR2 FQNEAQ. V lost 5 bases, J lost 7 bases, and 14 bases stayed unmatched. CDR3 loop: CASSPYGSGGWQPQHF. The CDR3 coding sequence is TGTGCCAGCAGCCCCTATGGATCAGGGGGATGGCAGCCCCAGCATTTT.

This rearrangement joins TRBV21-1 to TRBJ2-2; the table calls TRBD2, which could not be checked here. TRBV21-1 represents a pseudogene. This CDR3 is built from 15 residues. CDR3 sequence reads: CASSNLAGLTGELFF. The CDR3 DNA is TGTGCCAGCAGCAATCTAGCGGGATTAACCGGGGAGCTGTTTTTT.

The chain is built from TRBV10-1 and TRBJ2-1; a weak D match, TRBD1 (7 bases). The CDR3 is 17 residues long. Deletions cut 2 bases from V and 8 bases from J, with 22 bases between. Per germline, CDR1 WNHNN and CDR2 SYGVQD (reference sequence). The CDR3 DNA reads as TGCGCCAGCAGTGAGGCGACAGGGCGACTAGGACAATATGAGCAGTTCTTC. Translated, it gives CASSEATGRLGQYEQFF.

The chain carries TRBV5-8 and TRBJ2-7; D is uncertain. Germline V gives CDR1 SGHTS, CDR2 YDEGEE. The length of the CDR3 is 14 residues. Trimming stripped 3 bases from V and 2 bases from J, with 12 bases between. The CDR3 nucleotides read TGTGCCAGCAGCTACGGACCTGGTCCCTACGAGCAGTACTTC. It encodes CASSYGPGPYEQYF.

The chain's CDR3 is CATPGGRLDEQYF. DNA for the CDR3: TGTGCCACCCCGGGAGGGCGTCTAGACGAGCAGTACTTC. The chain carries TRBV15 and TRBJ2-7; 8 bases align to TRBD2. There are 13 residues in the CDR3. The V gene end was trimmed by 8 bases and the J gene end by 5 bases; junction bases not matched to a gene: 8. Germline V gene lookup returns CDR1 LNHNV and CDR2 YYDKDF (reference sequence).

The chain is built from TRBV11-2 and TRBJ2-7; D is perhaps TRBD2 (6 bases). The germline V gene encodes CDR1 SGHAT and CDR2 FQNNGV. The CDR3 is 15 residues long. Trimming removed 3 bases from V and 7 bases from J, with 19 bases in between. The CDR3, as DNA: TGTGCCAGCAGCTTCGCCGGACTATATACGTCGGAGCAGTACTTC. Protein sequence: CASSFAGLYTSEQYF.

In DNA form, the CDR3 reads TGCGCCAGCAGCTTGGCGACTAGCGGAGCAAACACCGGGGAGCTGTTTTTT. Residues: CASSLATSGANTGELFF. The J gene is TRBJ2-2, the V gene TRBV5-1; 9 nucleotides match TRBD2. CDR1 SGHRS and CDR2 YFSETQ come from the germline V gene. The CDR3 has 17 amino acids. Trimming removed 0 bases from V and 2 bases from J; junction bases left unmatched: 5.

V usage is TRBV13 and J usage is TRBJ1-5; 9 nucleotides agree with TRBD1. The junction had 16 bases not matched to a gene; V was cut back by 5 bases and J by 5 bases. Germline CDR1 reads PRHDT; CDR2 reads FYEKMQ (reference sequence). CDR3 length: 18 residues. In DNA form, the CDR3 reads TGTGCCAGCAGCAGACGTCGCTGGGGACAGGGCGGTTATCAGCCCCAGCATTTT. Translation gives CASSRRRWGQGGYQPQHF.

The V call is TRBV7-8, the J call TRBJ2-1, with 8 positions matching TRBD2. CDR3 length: 15 amino acids. J was trimmed by 4 bases and V by 4 bases; bases with no gene match: 6. CDR1 is SGHVS and CDR2 is FQNEAQ in the germline V gene. The CDR3 spells CASSYYERGYNEQFF. In DNA form, the CDR3 reads TGTGCCAGCAGCTACTATGAGCGGGGGTACAATGAGCAGTTCTTC. The entire variable domain, with the rest obtained from reference TRBV7-8 and TRBJ2-1, is as follows: GAGVSQSPRYKVAKRGQDVALRCDPISGHVSLFWYQQALGQGPEFLTYFQNEAQLDKSGLPSDRFFAERPEGSVSTLKIQRTQQEDSAVYLCASSYYERGYNEQFFGPGTRLTVL.

The chain joins TRBV12-5 to TRBJ1-1, with TRBD1 identical over 11 bases. The CDR3 is made up of 15 amino acids. V lost 9 bases to trimming and J lost 1 base; unmatched junction nucleotides: 7. In germline, CDR1 is LGHNT, CDR2 FRNRAP. The CDR3 DNA follows: TGTGCTAGATGGACAGGGGGCGAGCGGAACACTGAAGCTTTCTTT. Translation gives CARWTGGERNTEAFF.

The chain joins TRBV6-1 to TRBJ1-2, with D unresolved. The V gene lost 2 bases and the J gene lost 0 bases, with 4 bases spanning the gap. Per germline, CDR1 MNHNS and CDR2 SASEGT. The CDR3 length is 13 residues. The CDR3 protein is CASSERPNYGYTF. The DNA for the CDR3 is TGTGCCAGCAGTGAAAGGCCTAACTATGGCTACACCTTC.

The genes are TRBV5-1 and TRBJ2-5; TRBD1 might be the D (5 bases). The assigned J gene may be wrong: the sequence end matches TRBJ2-7 better. CDR3 length equals 15 residues. Germline loops: CDR1 SGHRS, CDR2 YFSETQ. In DNA form, the CDR3 reads TGCGCCAGCAGCTTGGGCAGGGTTTCCCCCTACGAGCAGTACTTC. Residues: CASSLGRVSPYEQYF.

This chain joins TRBV7-5 and TRBJ2-2; the DNA was not compared with TRBD2, the D call given in the table. TRBV7-5 is a pseudogene. CDR3 length: 15 residues. As DNA, the CDR3 is TGTGTCAGAAGTCCGGTCTCGCTTCCGACCGGGGAGCTGTTTTTT. It specifies CVRSPVSLPTGELFF.

This chain uses TRBV5-3 with TRBJ2-1, with D unresolved. TRBV5-3 is noted as an ORF with a role that remains uncertain. The CDR3 is 17 residues long. Deletions cut 0 bases from V and 3 bases from J, with 16 bases between. Here the CDR3 DNA reads TGTGCCAGAAGCTTGGCCCCTCTACGAAGATTCTACAATGAGCAGTTCTTC. Its protein is CARSLAPLRRFYNEQFF.

This clone has a single count. The J gene is TRBJ2-1, the V gene TRBV25-1; D may be TRBD1 or TRBD2 (6 bases each). The CDR3 length is 15 residues. Per the germline V gene, CDR1 is MGHDK and CDR2 is SYGVNS. The germline V and J ends were trimmed by 3 bases and 0 bases, with 9 bases remaining between them. The CDR3 reads CASSERGASYNEQFF. DNA of the CDR3: TGTGCCAGCAGTGAGAGGGGGGCCTCCTACAATGAGCAGTTCTTC.

V is TRBV29-1 and J is TRBJ2-7, with D hard to call. Germline V CDR1 and CDR2: SQVTM, ANQGSEA. The CDR3 extends over 13 amino acids. The V end was cut by 4 bases, the J end by 2 bases, with 12 bases between. The DNA of the CDR3 is TGCAGCGTTGTTCCCGACGGTCCCTACGAGCAGTACTTC. Translation: CSVVPDGPYEQYF.

The rearrangement uses TRBV7-9 and TRBJ1-2; possibly TRBD1 for D (5 bases). Germline-derived CDR1 and CDR2 are SEHNR and FQNEAQ (reference sequence). This CDR3 has 14 residues. Trimming shortened V by 5 bases and J by 8 bases, and 18 bases separated the two germline ends. In DNA form, the CDR3 reads TGTGCCAGCAGCCTGGGACGGAGTCTTTCGGGCTACACCTTC. This gives the protein CASSLGRSLSGYTF.

This clone is a singleton in its sample. The chain employs TRBV28 and TRBJ1-2, with a tentative D call TRBD1 (6 bases). Trimming removed 2 bases at V and 8 bases at J, with 12 bases between. The CDR3 runs to 13 residues. The germline V gene encodes CDR1 MDHEN and CDR2 SYDVKM. The CDR3 reads CASSLAPGDGYTF. CDR3 DNA: TGTGCCAGCAGTTTAGCACCAGGGGACGGCTACACCTTC.

The DNA of the CDR3 is TGCGCCAGCAGCCCGGGACAGGCTAGCAATCAGCCCCAGCATTTT. It codes for CASSPGQASNQPQHF. The chain employs TRBV4-1 and TRBJ1-5, with 8 nucleotides matching TRBD1. The CDR3 runs 15 residues. Germline trimming cut 4 bases from V and 0 bases from J; bases unmatched to any gene: 2. Germline-derived CDR1 and CDR2 are MGHRA and YSYEKL.

This chain uses TRBV7-9 with TRBJ1-4; D not resolved. The CDR3 is made up of 14 amino acids. V gave up 6 bases and J gave up 5 bases, with 13 bases separating them. Germline loops: CDR1 SEHNR, CDR2 FQNEAQ (reference sequence). The CDR3: CASSQTRENEKLFF. Here the CDR3 DNA reads TGTGCCAGCAGTCAAACAAGGGAGAATGAAAAACTGTTTTTT. The full variable domain, rest sourced from reference TRBV7-9 and TRBJ1-4, is DTGVSQNPRHKITKRGQNVTFRCDPISEHNRLYWYRQTLGQGPEFLTYFQNEAQLEKSRLLSDRFSAERPKGSFSTLEIQRTEQGDSAMYLCASSQTRENEKLFFGSGTQLSVL.

The chain links TRBV5-5 to TRBJ1-1, with unresolved D. Germline lookup yields CDR1 SGHKS and CDR2 YYEKEE (reference sequence). The CDR3 length is 14 residues. The ends were cut back, 0 bases at V and 1 base at J, with 7 bases in the middle. In DNA, the CDR3 is TGTGCCAGCAGCTTGGAGGACCCGAACACTGAAGCTTTCTTT. Translating gives CASSLEDPNTEAFF.

The genes are TRBV5-4 and TRBJ1-1, with 9 bases fitting TRBD1. The germline V gene has CDR1 SGHNT and CDR2 YYREEE (reference sequence). This CDR3 is built from 14 residues. V shed 3 bases, J shed 3 bases, and the junction held 3 bases outside the gene matches. The CDR3 spells CASSWGQGDTEAFF. DNA of the CDR3: TGTGCCAGCAGCTGGGGACAGGGAGACACTGAAGCTTTCTTT.

The chain couples TRBV19 to TRBJ2-7, with 9 bases lining up with TRBD1. This CDR3 region has 15 residues. Germline loops: CDR1 LNHDA, CDR2 SQIVND (reference sequence). J was trimmed by 1 base and V by 7 bases; bases with no gene match: 8. The CDR3, as DNA: TGTGCCAGTACCCCCGGGACAGGGAGGTCCTACGAGCAGTACTTC. Protein sequence: CASTPGTGRSYEQYF. The full variable domain, with the rest looked up from reference TRBV19 and TRBJ2-7, is DGGITQSPKYLFRKEGQNVTLSCEQNLNHDAMYWYRQDPGQGLRLIYYSQIVNDFQKGDIAEGYSVSREKKESFPLTVTSAQKNPTAFYLCASTPGTGRSYEQYFGPGTRLTVT.

This clone appeared a single time. The V and J genes are TRBV18 and TRBJ2-1; tentative D call: TRBD2 (7 bases). V lost 3 bases and J 8 bases, leaving 17 bases between the germline ends. The CDR3 extends over 15 amino acids. CDR1 and CDR2 from the germline V gene are KGHSH and LQKENI. CDR3 nucleotide sequence: TGTGCCAGCTCACCGGATTATGGGGGGGCCGATGAGCAGTTCTTC. This translates into CASSPDYGGADEQFF.

The genes are TRBV4-1 and TRBJ1-1; D is unclear. CDR1 MGHRA and CDR2 YSYEKL come from the germline V gene. The CDR3 runs to 14 residues. V was trimmed by 0 bases and J by 4 bases, leaving 9 bases between them. The CDR3: CASSQEPTATEAFF. CDR3 nucleotide sequence: TGCGCCAGCAGCCAAGAACCCACGGCCACTGAAGCTTTCTTT.

This chain connects TRBV19 to TRBJ1-1; perhaps TRBD1 as D (5 bases). CDR3 length: 14 residues. Trimming removed 5 bases at V and 4 bases at J, with 14 bases between. The germline gives CDR1 LNHDA, CDR2 SQIVND (reference sequence). The CDR3 DNA is TGTGCCAGTAGTTCCGTGGGGCTTGCCACTGAAGCTTTCTTT. This sequence encodes CASSSVGLATEAFF.